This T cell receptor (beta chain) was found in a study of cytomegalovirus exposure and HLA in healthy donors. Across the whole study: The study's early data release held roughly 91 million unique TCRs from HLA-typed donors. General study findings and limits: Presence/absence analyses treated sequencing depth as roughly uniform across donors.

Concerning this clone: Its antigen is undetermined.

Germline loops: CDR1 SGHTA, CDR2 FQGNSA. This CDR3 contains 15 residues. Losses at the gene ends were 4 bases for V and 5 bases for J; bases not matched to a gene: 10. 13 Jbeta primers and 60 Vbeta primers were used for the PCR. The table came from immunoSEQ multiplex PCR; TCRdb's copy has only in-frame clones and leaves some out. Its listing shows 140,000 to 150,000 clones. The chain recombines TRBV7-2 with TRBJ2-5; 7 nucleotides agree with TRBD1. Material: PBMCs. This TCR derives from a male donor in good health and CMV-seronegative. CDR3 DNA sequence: TGTGCCAGCAGCTCAGTCGGGACAGCTCGGGAGACCCAGTACTTC. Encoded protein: CASSSVGTARETQYF.